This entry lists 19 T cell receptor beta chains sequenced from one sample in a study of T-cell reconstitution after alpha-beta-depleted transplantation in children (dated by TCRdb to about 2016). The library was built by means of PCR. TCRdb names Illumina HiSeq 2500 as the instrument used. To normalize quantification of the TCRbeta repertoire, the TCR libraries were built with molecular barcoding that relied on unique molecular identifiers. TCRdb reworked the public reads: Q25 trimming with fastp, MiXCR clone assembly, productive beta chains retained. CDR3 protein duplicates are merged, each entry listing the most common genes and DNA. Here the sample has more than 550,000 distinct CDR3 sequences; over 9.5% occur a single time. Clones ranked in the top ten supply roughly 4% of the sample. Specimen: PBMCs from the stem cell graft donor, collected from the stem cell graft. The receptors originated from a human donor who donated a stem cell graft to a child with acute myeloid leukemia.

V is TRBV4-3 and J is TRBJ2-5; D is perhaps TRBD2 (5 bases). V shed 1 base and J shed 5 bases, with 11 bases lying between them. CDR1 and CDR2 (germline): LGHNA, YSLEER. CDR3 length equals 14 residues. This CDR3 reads CASSQGTSSETQYF. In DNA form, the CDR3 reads TGCGCCAGCAGCCAAGGCACTAGTAGTGAGACCCAGTACTTC.

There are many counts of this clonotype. This chain's CDR3 is CASTPTGQVSYEQYF. DNA of the CDR3: TGTGCCAGCACCCCTACGGGACAAGTCTCCTACGAGCAGTACTTC. The chain joins TRBV12-3 or TRBV12-4 to TRBJ2-7, with D tentatively TRBD1 (6 bases). Trimming took 7 bases from V and 0 from J, leaving 16 bases between them. This CDR3 is built from 15 residues.

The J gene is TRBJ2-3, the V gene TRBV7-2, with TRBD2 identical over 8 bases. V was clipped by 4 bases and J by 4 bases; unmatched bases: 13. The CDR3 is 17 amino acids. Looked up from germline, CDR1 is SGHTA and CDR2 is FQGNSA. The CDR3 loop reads CASSSQRAGGGPDTQYF. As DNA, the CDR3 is TGTGCCAGCAGCTCCCAAAGAGCGGGCGGGGGGCCAGATACGCAGTATTTT.

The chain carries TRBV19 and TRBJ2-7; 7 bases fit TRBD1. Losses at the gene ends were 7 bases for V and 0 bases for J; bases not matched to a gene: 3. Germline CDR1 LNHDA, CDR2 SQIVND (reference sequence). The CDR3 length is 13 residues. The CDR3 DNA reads TGTGCCAGTACGGGGACAGCCTCCTACGAGCAGTACTTC. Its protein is CASTGTASYEQYF.

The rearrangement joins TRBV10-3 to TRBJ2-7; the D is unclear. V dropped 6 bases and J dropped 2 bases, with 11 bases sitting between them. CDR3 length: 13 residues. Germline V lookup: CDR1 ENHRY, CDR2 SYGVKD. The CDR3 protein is CAIRGGVPYEQYF. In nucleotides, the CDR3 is TGTGCCATCAGAGGCGGAGTCCCCTACGAGCAGTACTTC.

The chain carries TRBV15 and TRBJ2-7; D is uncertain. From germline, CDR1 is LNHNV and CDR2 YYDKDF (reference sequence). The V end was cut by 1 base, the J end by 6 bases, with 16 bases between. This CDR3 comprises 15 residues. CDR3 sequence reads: CATSRVQATPSEQYF. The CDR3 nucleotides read TGTGCCACCAGCAGAGTCCAGGCTACCCCTTCCGAGCAGTACTTC.

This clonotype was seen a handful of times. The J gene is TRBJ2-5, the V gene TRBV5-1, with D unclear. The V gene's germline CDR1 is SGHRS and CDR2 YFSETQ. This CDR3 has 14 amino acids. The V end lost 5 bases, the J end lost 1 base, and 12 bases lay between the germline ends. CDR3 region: CASRTIISQETQYF. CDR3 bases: TGCGCCAGCAGGACAATCATAAGCCAAGAGACCCAGTACTTC.

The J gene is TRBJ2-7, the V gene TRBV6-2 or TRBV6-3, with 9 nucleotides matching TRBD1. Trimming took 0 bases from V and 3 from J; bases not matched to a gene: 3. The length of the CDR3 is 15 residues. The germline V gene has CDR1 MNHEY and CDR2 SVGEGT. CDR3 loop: CASSYSWGQGYEQYF. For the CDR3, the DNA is TGTGCCAGCAGTTACTCGTGGGGACAGGGCTACGAGCAGTACTTC.

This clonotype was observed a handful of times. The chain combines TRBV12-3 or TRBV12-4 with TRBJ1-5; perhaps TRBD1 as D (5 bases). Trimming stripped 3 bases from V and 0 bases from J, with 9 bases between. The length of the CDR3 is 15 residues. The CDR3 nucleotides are TGTGCCAGCAGTTTTGGGGGGGATAGCAATCAGCCCCAGCATTTT. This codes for CASSFGGDSNQPQHF.

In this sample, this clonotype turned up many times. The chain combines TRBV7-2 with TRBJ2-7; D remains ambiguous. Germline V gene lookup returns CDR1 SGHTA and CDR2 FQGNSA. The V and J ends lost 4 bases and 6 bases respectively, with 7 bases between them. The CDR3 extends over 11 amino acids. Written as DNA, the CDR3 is TGTGCCAGCAGCTCCCGGACCGAGCAGTACTTC. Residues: CASSSRTEQYF.

The CDR3: CASKPFQGLSGNTIYF. The CDR3 bases are TGTGCCAGCAAACCGTTTCAGGGACTCTCTGGAAACACCATATATTTT. V is TRBV7-2 and J is TRBJ1-3, with a weak D call TRBD1 (5 bases). Germline V CDR1 and CDR2: SGHTA, FQGNSA. The germline V and J ends were trimmed by 7 bases and 0 bases, with 16 bases remaining between them. This CDR3 has 16 amino acids. The whole variable domain, filled in from reference TRBV7-2 and TRBJ1-3, reads GAGVSQSPSNKVTEKGKDVELRCDPISGHTALYWYRQSLGQGLEFLIYFQGNSAPDKSGLPSDRFSAERTGGSVSTLTIQRTQQEDSAVYLCASKPFQGLSGNTIYFGEGSWLTVV.

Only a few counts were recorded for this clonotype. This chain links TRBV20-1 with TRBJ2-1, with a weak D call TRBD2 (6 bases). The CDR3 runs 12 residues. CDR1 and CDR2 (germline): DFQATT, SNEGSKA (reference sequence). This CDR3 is CSSSAEAGEQFF. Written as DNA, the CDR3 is TGCTCCTCTAGCGCGGAGGCGGGTGAGCAGTTCTTC.

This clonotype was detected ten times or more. The DNA of the CDR3 is TGCAGTGCTACCTCCGATCTAGCGAAAAGATACAATGAGCAGTTCTTC. Amino acids: CSATSDLAKRYNEQFF. This rearrangement joins TRBV20-1 to TRBJ2-1; D is possibly TRBD2 (6 bases). The CDR3 runs 16 residues. CDR1 and CDR2 (germline): DFQATT, SNEGSKA (reference sequence). The V and J ends lost 4 bases and 4 bases respectively, with 20 bases between them.

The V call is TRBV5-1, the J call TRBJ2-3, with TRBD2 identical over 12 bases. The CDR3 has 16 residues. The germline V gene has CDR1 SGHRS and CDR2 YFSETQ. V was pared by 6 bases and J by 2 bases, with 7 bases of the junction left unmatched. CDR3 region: CASTRGLAGLTDTQYF. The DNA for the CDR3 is TGCGCCAGCACCAGGGGACTAGCGGGCCTCACAGATACGCAGTATTTT.

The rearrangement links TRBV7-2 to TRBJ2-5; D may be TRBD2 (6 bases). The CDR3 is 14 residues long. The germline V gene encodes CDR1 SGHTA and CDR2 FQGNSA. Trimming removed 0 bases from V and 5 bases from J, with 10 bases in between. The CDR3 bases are TGTGCCAGCAGCTTAGCGCGGGAAAGTGAGACCCAGTACTTC. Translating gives CASSLARESETQYF.

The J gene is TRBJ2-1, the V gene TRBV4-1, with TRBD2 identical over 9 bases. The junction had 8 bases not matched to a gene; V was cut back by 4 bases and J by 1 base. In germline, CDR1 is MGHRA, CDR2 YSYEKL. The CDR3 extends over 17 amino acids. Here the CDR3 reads CASSPRGLAGSYNEQFF. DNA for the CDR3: TGCGCCAGCAGCCCAAGGGGGCTAGCGGGATCCTACAATGAGCAGTTCTTC.

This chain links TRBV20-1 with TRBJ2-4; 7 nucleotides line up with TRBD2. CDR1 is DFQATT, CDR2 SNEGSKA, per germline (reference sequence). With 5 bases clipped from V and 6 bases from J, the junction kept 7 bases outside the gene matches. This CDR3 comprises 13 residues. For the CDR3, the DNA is TGCAGTGCTCGCGGGAGCGGGTTAAACATTCAGTACTTC. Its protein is CSARGSGLNIQYF.

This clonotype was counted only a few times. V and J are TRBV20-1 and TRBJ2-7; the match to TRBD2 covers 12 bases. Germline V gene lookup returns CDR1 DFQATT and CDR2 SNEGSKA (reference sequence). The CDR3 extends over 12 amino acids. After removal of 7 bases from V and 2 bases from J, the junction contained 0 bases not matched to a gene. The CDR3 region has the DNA TGCAGTGGGACTAGCGGGGCCTACGAGCAGTACTTC. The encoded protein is CSGTSGAYEQYF.

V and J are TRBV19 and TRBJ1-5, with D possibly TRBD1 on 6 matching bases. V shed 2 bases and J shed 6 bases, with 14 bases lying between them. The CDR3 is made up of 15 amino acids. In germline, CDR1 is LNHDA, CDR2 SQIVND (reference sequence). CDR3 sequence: CASSISRGEGQPQHF. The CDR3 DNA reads TGTGCCAGTAGTATAAGCAGGGGAGAGGGTCAGCCCCAGCATTTT. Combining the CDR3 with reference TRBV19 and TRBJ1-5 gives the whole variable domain DGGITQSPKYLFRKEGQNVTLSCEQNLNHDAMYWYRQDPGQGLRLIYYSQIVNDFQKGDIAEGYSVSREKKESFPLTVTSAQKNPTAFYLCASSISRGEGQPQHFGDGTRLSIL.